The 4 T cell receptor beta chains below come from one sample, sequenced in a study of T cell responses to AZD1222 COVID-19 vaccine. Sequenced by immunoSEQ multiplex PCR; TCRdb stores in-frame clones only, minus some. The table includes over 50,000 clones, around 81% detected once. Sample: peripheral blood, taken 28 days after the second AZD1222 dose. The receptors stem from an adult who received the AZD1222 COVID-19 vaccine.

The chain links TRBV5-1 to TRBJ2-7, with 8 nucleotides matching TRBD1. This CDR3 region has 17 residues. Trimming at V came to 2 bases and at J to 6 bases, leaving 16 bases not matched to a gene. Germline lookup yields CDR1 SGHRS and CDR2 YFSETQ. The CDR3 DNA is TGCGCCAGCAGCTTAACAGGGGGGTTCCCGTTGGCTGCCGAGCAGTACTTC. Translation: CASSLTGGFPLAAEQYF.

The chain joins TRBV6-5 to TRBJ2-7; possible D gene TRBD2, 6 bases. V was cut by 4 bases and J by 2 bases, with 15 bases left in between. The CDR3 sequence is 15 residues long. Per the germline V gene, CDR1 is MNHEY and CDR2 is SVGAGI. CDR3 bases: TGTGCCAGCAGTTTCAGCCCCGGGGGAACCTACGAGCAGTACTTC. Translated, it gives CASSFSPGGTYEQYF.

This chain joins TRBV7-3 and TRBJ2-2; D gene unclear. The ends were cut back, 4 bases at V and 5 bases at J, with 8 bases in the middle. The germline gives CDR1 SGHTA, CDR2 FQGTGA. This CDR3 region has 13 residues. The CDR3 DNA reads as TGTGCCAGCAGCTCCCAGAGGACCGGGGAGCTGTTTTTT. Residues: CASSSQRTGELFF.

The rearrangement joins TRBV5-8 to TRBJ1-2; D not resolved. The germline gives CDR1 SGHTS, CDR2 YDEGEE. With 0 bases removed from V and 5 bases from J, the gap between germline ends came to 17 bases. This CDR3 region has 16 residues. CDR3 sequence (DNA): TGTGCCAGCAGCTTGGATTGGGGAGCTCAGTATTATGGCTACACCTTC. Its protein is CASSLDWGAQYYGYTF.